The 3 T cell receptor beta chains below all came from one sample that was sequenced in a study of blood T cells in healthy people across ages. Primers used in a second PCR of roughly 7 to 12 cycles were a sample-barcoded 5' primer and a J-beta primer mix. TCRdb reanalysed the 5' RACE reads using MiXCR and keeps one entry per CDR3 protein. This table holds around 1,100,000 distinct CDR3 sequences, approximately 38% found once. Sequences were obtained from blood. Source of these receptors: a man aged 18 to 29 in good health.

Concerning this clonotype: A much larger clonotype is one base distant, so this may be a read error. V gene TRBV4-1 combines with J gene TRBJ1-2; TRBD1 aligns across 7 bases. There are 16 residues in the CDR3. The V gene's germline CDR1 is MGHRA and CDR2 YSYEKL. The CDR3 DNA is TGCGCCAACAGCCAAGATGTGTCAGGGGGAAACTATGGCTACACCTTC. Translated, it gives CANSQDVSGGNYGYTF.

This clonotype occurred many times. The gene calls are TRBV6-2 or TRBV6-3 and TRBJ1-2; D unresolved. Between the trimmed V and J ends, which lost 5 bases and 4 bases, there was a span of 17 bases. Germline V CDR1 and CDR2: MNHEY, SVGEGT. The CDR3 length is 15 residues. The CDR3 DNA reads TGTGCCAGCAGTATACAGAGTTCTACATTCTATGGCTACACCTTC. Its translation is CASSIQSSTFYGYTF.

This clonotype was seen a few times. The rearrangement joins TRBV5-1 to TRBJ1-2; 9 positions match TRBD1. Germline CDR1 reads SGHRS; CDR2 reads YFSETQ. This CDR3 is 16 amino acids long. The V and J ends lost 4 bases and 3 bases, in that order; junction bases with no gene match: 10. CDR3 DNA sequence: TGCGCCAGCAGCAACTTCCGGGACAGGGAGGACTATGGCTACACCTTC. Protein sequence: CASSNFRDREDYGYTF.